This TCR beta chain was recorded in a study of blood T cells in healthy people across ages. A J-beta primer mix and a sample-barcoded 5' primer were used in a second PCR of roughly 6 to 11 cycles. TCRdb reprocessed the 5' RACE reads with MiXCR, giving one entry per CDR3 protein. Of 500,000 to 650,000 distinct CDR3 sequences in the sample, 27% are singletons; the top ten hold approximately 3.5%. These data were also filed under a second study, of T cells of mothers and their children.

This TCR came from a boy younger than 10 in good health. Sequencing used blood.

The CDR3 nucleotides are TGTGCCAGCAGCGCAAGGACTAGCGGCTTTTCGAATGAGCAGTTCTTC. Its translation is CASSARTSGFSNEQFF. V usage is TRBV9 and J usage is TRBJ2-5; 10 positions agree with TRBD2. The J call is doubtful: the DNA matches TRBJ2-1 better. The CDR3 is 16 residues long. The germline gives CDR1 SGDLS, CDR2 YYNGEE.